The rows below give T cell receptor beta chains drawn from one sample of a study of cytomegalovirus exposure and HLA in healthy donors. The repertoire was sequenced with immunoSEQ multiplex PCR; TCRdb's copy has only in-frame clones and lacks some. Of about 150,000 clones in the sample, roughly 84% were seen once. The sequencing sample was made of PBMCs. The receptors were sampled from a human donor in good health. The CDR3 runs from the conserved cysteine through the conserved F or W. The D gene is left open where the match is weak. Size tells how often a clone was seen (once, few, many) or the class of an expanded clone, and some rows leave it out.

>TRBV28|TRBJ2-3|TRBD2|-
CASSQRTSGRWSDTQYF
TGTGCCAGCAGTCAACGGACTAGCGGGAGGTGGTCAGATACGCAGTATTTT
>TRBV5-1|TRBJ1-3|-|once
CASSLSDSGNTIYF
TGCGCCAGCAGCTTGTCAGACTCTGGAAACACCATATATTTT
>TRBV2|TRBJ2-7|TRBD1|-
CASSAGQIYEQYF
TGTGCCAGCAGTGCGGGACAGATCTACGAGCAGTACTTC
>TRBV28|TRBJ2-2|TRBD1|once
CASSPYGTGYTGELFF
TGTGCCAGCAGTCCCTACGGGACAGGCTACACCGGGGAGCTGTTTTTT
>TRBV5-1|TRBJ2-7|-|few
CASSLVGSVAGTYEQYF
TGCGCCAGCAGCTTGGTAGGCTCCGTGGCAGGAACCTACGAGCAGTACTTC
>TRBV30|TRBJ1-2|-|-
CAWSVYRQSYGYTF
TGTGCCTGGAGTGTTTATCGACAATCATATGGCTACACCTTC
>TRBV20-1|TRBJ2-7|-|-
CSARQGYEQYF
TGCAGTGCTAGACAGGGCTACGAGCAGTACTTC
>TRBV7-2|TRBJ1-5|-|-
CASSLVGGHSNQPQHF
TGTGCCAGCAGCTTAGTAGGGGGACATAGCAATCAGCCCCAGCATTTT
>TRBV19|TRBJ2-4|-|-
CASSFLTGVLKNIQYF
TGTGCCAGTAGTTTCCTTACGGGAGTCCTGAAAAACATTCAGTACTTC
>TRBV7-9|TRBJ1-2|TRBD1|-
CASSLGGQGGGYTF
TGTGCCAGCAGCTTAGGGGGACAGGGAGGAGGCTACACCTTC
>TRBV30|TRBJ1-1|-|-
CAWSISPLEAFF
TGTGCCTGGAGTATATCCCCCTTAGAAGCTTTCTTT
>TRBV10-2|TRBJ1-2|TRBD1|-
CASSEHQTGGNYGYTF
TGCGCCAGCAGTGAGCACCAGACAGGGGGGAACTATGGCTACACCTTC
>TRBV18|TRBJ1-2|-|few
CASSLDTAFYGYTF
TGTGCCAGCTCCCTGGATACAGCTTTCTATGGCTACACCTTC
>TRBV6-4|TRBJ2-2|-|-
CASSPGNTGELFF
TGTGCCAGCAGTCCAGGGAACACCGGGGAGCTGTTTTTT
>TRBV27|TRBJ1-4|TRBD1|-
CASSSGQGVEKLFF
TGTGCCAGCAGTTCAGGACAGGGGGTTGAAAAACTGTTTTTT
>TRBV7-9|TRBJ2-2|TRBD1|-
CASSLARPGTGNTGELFF
TGTGCCAGCAGCTTAGCCCGGCCCGGGACAGGGAACACCGGGGAGCTGTTTTTT
>TRBV5-6|TRBJ1-1|-|-
CASNLGSRNTEAFF
TGTGCCAGCAACCTTGGGAGCCGCAACACTGAAGCTTTCTTT
>TRBV7-2|TRBJ1-2|-|-
CASSLRGGGSSLKTYGYTF
TGTGCCAGCAGCTTAAGGGGTGGCGGCAGCTCCCTCAAAACCTATGGCTACACCTTC
>TRBV27|TRBJ1-4|-|-
CASSQGTTNEKLFF
TGTGCCAGCAGTCAGGGAACAACTAATGAAAAACTGTTTTTT
>TRBV19|TRBJ2-7|-|once
CASSTGTFSYEQYF
TGTGCCAGTAGTACCGGGACATTCTCCTACGAGCAGTACTTC
>TRBV19|TRBJ2-6|-|-
CASSIVSGAGANVLTF
TGTGCCAGTAGTATAGTTTCCGGGGCTGGGGCCAACGTCCTGACTTTC
>TRBV28|TRBJ1-5|-|-
CASSPPLWPQHF
TGTGCCAGCAGTCCTCCCTTATGGCCCCAGCATTTT
>TRBV27|TRBJ2-1|-|-
CASSFGGAVVYEQFF
TGTGCCAGCAGTTTTGGGGGGGCCGTGGTTTATGAGCAGTTCTTC
>TRBV28|TRBJ2-4|-|-
CASSFVDIPLAKNIQYF
TGTGCCAGCAGTTTCGTGGACATACCTTTAGCCAAAAACATTCAGTACTTC
>TRBV7-9|TRBJ1-1|-|-
CASSLGQINTEAFF
TGTGCCAGCAGCTTAGGACAGATTAACACTGAAGCTTTCTTT
>TRBV18|TRBJ1-3|TRBD1|-
CASSPPGTGVNTIYF
TGTGCCAGCTCACCACCCGGGACAGGGGTAAACACCATATATTTT
>TRBV6-4|TRBJ1-5|-|once
CASSEQDNQPQHF
TGTGCCAGCAGTGAACAGGACAATCAGCCCCAGCATTTT
>TRBV7-2|TRBJ2-2|TRBD2|-
CASSTRLAVNTGELFF
TGTGCCAGCAGCACACGACTAGCCGTGAACACCGGGGAGCTGTTTTTT
>TRBV28|TRBJ1-2|-|-
CASSQEVGYGYTF
TGTGCCAGCAGTCAGGAGGTGGGCTATGGCTACACCTTC
>TRBV30|TRBJ1-3|-|few
CAWLSGNTIYF
TGTGCCTGGCTCTCTGGAAACACCATATATTTT
>TRBV19|TRBJ2-6|-|-
CASQATSGANVLTF
TGTGCCAGTCAGGCGACCTCTGGGGCCAACGTCCTGACTTTC
>TRBV6-5|TRBJ2-4|TRBD1|-
CASSPQGMGKNIQYF
TGTGCCAGCAGTCCACAGGGGATGGGCAAAAACATTCAGTACTTC
>TRBV10-3|TRBJ1-2|TRBD1|-
CATPRTGTGGYTF
TGTGCCACCCCACGGACAGGGACCGGTGGCTACACCTTC
>TRBV9|TRBJ1-3|-|-
CASSVGPGNTIYF
TGTGCCAGCAGCGTAGGGCCTGGAAACACCATATATTTT
>TRBV13|TRBJ2-5|TRBD1|-
CASSSRGQETQYF
TGTGCCAGCAGCTCCAGGGGGCAAGAGACCCAGTACTTC
>TRBV4-2|TRBJ2-2|TRBD2|-
CASSQEVRLAGVPGELFF
TGTGCCAGCAGCCAAGAGGTCAGGCTAGCGGGAGTACCCGGGGAGCTGTTTTTT
>TRBV4-1|TRBJ2-1|TRBD2|-
CASSPGELAGNEQFF
TGCGCCAGCAGCCCCGGGGAACTAGCGGGCAATGAGCAGTTCTTC
>TRBV13|TRBJ2-3|-|-
CASSTTPPLDTQYF
TGTGCCAGCAGCACGACACCGCCGTTGGATACGCAGTATTTT
>TRBV6-1|TRBJ1-5|-|once
CASTGQGGSNQPQHF
TGTGCCAGCACCGGGCAGGGAGGGAGCAATCAGCCCCAGCATTTT
>TRBV2|TRBJ1-5|TRBD1|-
CASRKDRGFGNQPQHF
TGTGCCAGCAGGAAGGACAGGGGATTCGGCAATCAGCCCCAGCATTTT
>TRBV18|TRBJ2-1|TRBD2|-
CASSPSLAGATWNEQFF
TGTGCCAGCTCACCAAGCCTAGCGGGGGCCACGTGGAATGAGCAGTTCTTC
>TRBV2|TRBJ2-5|-|-
CASSQTLANQETQYF
TGTGCCAGCAGCCAAACACTAGCTAACCAAGAGACCCAGTACTTC
>TRBV5-1|TRBJ1-1|TRBD1|-
CASSLGDRANTEAFF
TGCGCCAGCAGCTTGGGGGACAGGGCGAACACTGAAGCTTTCTTT
>TRBV27|TRBJ1-2|TRBD1|-
CASRRGQGPPFNYGYTF
TGTGCCAGCAGAAGGGGACAGGGACCACCTTTTAACTATGGCTACACCTTC
>TRBV6-1|TRBJ2-3|TRBD2|-
CASSGLAGHTDTQYF
TGTGCCAGCAGTGGACTAGCGGGGCACACAGATACGCAGTATTTT
>TRBV19|TRBJ1-3|-|-
CASSLREDTGNTIYF
TGTGCCAGTAGTCTCCGAGAGGATACTGGAAACACCATATATTTT
>TRBV7-9|TRBJ1-2|TRBD1|-
CASSLRTGWGYTF
TGTGCCAGCAGCTTACGGACAGGGTGGGGCTACACCTTC
>TRBV7-2|TRBJ1-5|-|once
CASSAPGGRGNQPQHF
TGTGCCAGCTCAGCTCCGGGGGGAAGAGGCAATCAGCCCCAGCATTTT
>TRBV5-1|TRBJ2-1|-|-
CASSTRTNEQFF
TGCGCCAGCAGCACCCGGACAAATGAGCAGTTCTTC
>TRBV5-1|TRBJ1-3|TRBD1|-
CASSLTPGQGIAGNTIYF
TGCGCCAGCAGCTTGACTCCGGGACAGGGGATAGCTGGAAACACCATATATTTT
>TRBV7-9|TRBJ2-1|TRBD1|-
CASSLALGTGNEQFF
TGTGCCAGCAGCTTAGCGCTGGGGACAGGGAATGAGCAGTTCTTC
>TRBV29-1|TRBJ2-5|-|-
CSVDRSGETQYF
TGCAGCGTTGACCGTTCCGGGGAGACCCAGTACTTC
>TRBV29-1|TRBJ1-1|-|-
CSAGRSGEAFF
TGCAGCGCCGGACGATCGGGGGAAGCTTTCTTT
>TRBV6-5|TRBJ1-6|-|few
CASRTGTNNSPLHF
TGTGCCAGCCGCACAGGGACAAATAATTCACCCCTCCACTTT
>TRBV19|TRBJ2-4|TRBD2|few
CASSLGLGDIQYF
TGTGCCAGTAGTTTAGGACTAGGGGACATTCAGTACTTC
>TRBV5-6|TRBJ1-2|-|-
CASSLDNSYGYTF
TGTGCCAGCAGCTTAGACAATTCCTATGGCTACACCTTC
>TRBV5-8|TRBJ2-6|TRBD1|-
CASSGGTGFSGANVLTF
TGTGCCAGCAGCGGCGGGACAGGCTTCTCTGGGGCCAACGTCCTGACTTTC
>TRBV18|TRBJ1-3|TRBD1|-
CASSPSTGDSGNTIYF
TGTGCCAGCTCACCGTCCACAGGGGACTCTGGAAACACCATATATTTT
>TRBV27|TRBJ1-5|TRBD1|-
CASSPHRQGIGRNQPQHF
TGTGCCAGCAGTCCTCACCGACAGGGAATAGGACGCAATCAGCCCCAGCATTTT
>TRBV18|TRBJ1-5|TRBD1|once
CASSNGQGASNQPQHF
TGTGCCAGCTCAAACGGACAGGGGGCTTCTAATCAGCCCCAGCATTTT